The next 24 T cell receptor beta chains were all read from a single sample in a study of CD8+CD57+ T cells in acquired aplastic anemia (dated by TCRdb to 2016 to 2019). The run used an Illumina HiSeq 2000. Genomic DNA served as template for TCR beta VDJ combination and CDR3 sequence profiling. The raw public reads went through TCRdb reprocessing: fastp at Q25, MiXCR clone calling, in-frame beta chains kept. Entries are consolidated by CDR3 protein sequence, retaining the most common genes and DNA. For this sample there are approximately 130,000 distinct CDR3 sequences; 50% to 60% appear just once. The ten largest clonotypes hold 29% of the sample. Patients chosen for sequencing had shown expansion of CD8+CD57+ cells by flow cytometry. Sequencing was carried out using sorted CD4+, CD8+, or CD8+CD57+ T cells (not recorded which) from PBMCs. Source of these receptors: a human donor with aplastic anemia.

For the CDR3, the DNA is TGTGCCAGCAGTGGTACTCCGGGACAGAACTACAATGAGCAGTTCTTC. Translation: CASSGTPGQNYNEQFF. V usage is TRBV27 and J usage is TRBJ2-1, with 7 bases fitting TRBD1. Germline CDR1 reads MNHEY; CDR2 reads SMNVEV (reference sequence). CDR3 length: 16 amino acids. The V and J ends lost 5 bases and 3 bases, in that order; junction bases with no gene match: 10.

The rearrangement links TRBV25-1 to TRBJ1-5; D remains ambiguous. Between the trimmed V and J ends, which lost 6 bases and 3 bases, there was a span of 9 bases. The CDR3 is made up of 13 amino acids. CDR1 is MGHDK, CDR2 SYGVNS, per germline. The CDR3 coding sequence is TGTGCCAGCAGCCCAGCGATCAATCAGCCCCAGCATTTT. Protein sequence: CASSPAINQPQHF.

The chain has TRBV7-2 and TRBJ2-7; 9 positions match TRBD1. The CDR3 runs to 16 residues. With 5 bases clipped from V and 5 bases from J, the junction kept 13 bases outside the gene matches. Germline assignment: CDR1 SGHTA and CDR2 FQGNSA. The CDR3 loop reads CASSRTPGQGSHEQYF. As DNA, the CDR3 is TGTGCCAGCAGCCGGACACCGGGACAGGGCAGCCACGAGCAGTACTTC. Full variable domain (missing parts from reference TRBV7-2 and TRBJ2-7): GAGVSQSPSNKVTEKGKDVELRCDPISGHTALYWYRQSLGQGLEFLIYFQGNSAPDKSGLPSDRFSAERTGGSVSTLTIQRTQQEDSAVYLCASSRTPGQGSHEQYFGPGTRLTVT.

The chain employs TRBV2 and TRBJ2-7; D gene unclear. Deletions cut 5 bases from V and 9 bases from J, with 14 bases between. Germline lookup yields CDR1 SNHLY and CDR2 FYNNEI. The CDR3 sequence is 12 residues long. CDR3 region: CASSPLTFTQYF. CDR3 sequence (DNA): TGTGCCAGCAGTCCTTTGACCTTTACGCAGTACTTC.

The V call is TRBV12-3 or TRBV12-4, the J call TRBJ1-2; the D is unclear. This CDR3 has 13 amino acids. V lost 3 bases and J 7 bases, leaving 12 bases between the germline ends. DNA of the CDR3: TGTGCCAGCAGTTTCGATTGGCGGCTTGGCTACACCTTC. This encodes CASSFDWRLGYTF.

This clonotype was detected many times. The genes are TRBV12-3 or TRBV12-4 and TRBJ1-3; no definite D call. V lost 3 bases and J lost 4, with 1 base in between. The CDR3 loop spans 11 amino acids. The CDR3 nucleotides are TGTGCCAGCAGTTTCGGAAACACCATATATTTT. Translation: CASSFGNTIYF.

The J gene is TRBJ1-1, the V gene TRBV20-1, with D unclear. Trimming took 6 bases from V and 6 from J, leaving 17 bases between them. The CDR3 is 13 amino acids. CDR1 is DFQATT, CDR2 SNEGSKA, per germline (reference sequence). The CDR3 here is CSATHVEGPEAFF. DNA of the CDR3: TGCAGTGCAACTCACGTTGAAGGACCTGAAGCTTTCTTT.

The DNA of the CDR3 is TGTGCCAGCAGTCTCCTGGGGCAGGAGCAGTTCTTC. This codes for CASSLLGQEQFF. The V gene is TRBV7-9, the J gene TRBJ2-1; possible D gene TRBD1, 5 bases. Germline CDR1 SEHNR, CDR2 FQNEAQ (reference sequence). The CDR3 contains 12 residues. Trimming took off 6 bases at V and 10 bases at J, with 13 bases between the two ends.

The chain employs TRBV12-3 or TRBV12-4 and TRBJ1-4; 9 positions match TRBD1. Trimming removed 6 bases from V and 8 bases from J; junction bases left unmatched: 7. The CDR3 extends over 14 amino acids. In nucleotides, the CDR3 is TGTGCCAGCAGCCGGACAGGGGCGCTCGAAAAACTGTTTTTT. Residues: CASSRTGALEKLFF.

The gene calls are TRBV20-1 and TRBJ1-5; a weak D match, TRBD1 (5 bases). V was trimmed by 8 bases and J by 1 base, leaving 18 bases between them. The CDR3 is 15 amino acids. Germline CDR1 is DFQATT and CDR2 is SNEGSKA (reference sequence). The CDR3 here is CSPPRGGGSNQPQHF. In DNA, the CDR3 is TGCAGTCCCCCCCGCGGGGGAGGAAGCAATCAGCCCCAGCATTTT.

The chain joins TRBV2 to TRBJ2-1, with D possibly matching TRBD2 (5 bases). This CDR3 region has 12 residues. The germline CDR1 and CDR2 sequences are SNHLY and FYNNEI. V was shortened by 8 bases and J by 12 bases, with 17 bases between the two germline ends. The CDR3 nucleotides read TGTGCCAGCCCCCTGAGGGCGGGTGGGCAGTTCTTC. As protein: CASPLRAGGQFF.

The J gene is TRBJ2-7, the V gene TRBV7-2; D unresolved. V gave up 6 bases and J gave up 2 bases, with 8 bases separating them. CDR3 size: 12 residues. Germline lookup yields CDR1 SGHTA and CDR2 FQGNSA. CDR3 in DNA: TGTGCCAGCAGTGCCATCCCCTACGAGCAGTACTTC. It translates to CASSAIPYEQYF.

At least ten counts were recorded for this clonotype. The genes are TRBV11-2 and TRBJ1-6; D call uncertain. Germline V CDR1 and CDR2: SGHAT, FQNNGV. V lost 6 bases, J lost 0 bases, and 12 bases lay in between. This CDR3 contains 16 residues. This CDR3 is CASSYSPSSYNSPLHF. In DNA, the CDR3 is TGTGCCAGCAGTTATAGCCCGAGCTCCTATAATTCACCCCTCCACTTT.

The chain combines TRBV29-1 with TRBJ2-5, with D possibly TRBD2 on 5 matching bases. The CDR3 consists of 13 residues. The germline V gene encodes CDR1 SQVTM and CDR2 ANQGSEA. V was shortened by 2 bases and J by 4 bases, with 11 bases between the two germline ends. The CDR3 DNA follows: TGCAGCGTTGAATCGAGCGCGGGAGAGACCCAGTACTTC. Protein: CSVESSAGETQYF.

This clonotype was recorded many times. This chain joins TRBV15 and TRBJ1-2; a possible D gene is TRBD1 (5 bases). CDR3 length: 16 residues. Germline V gene lookup returns CDR1 LNHNV and CDR2 YYDKDF (reference sequence). Between the trimmed V and J ends, which lost 1 base and 1 base, there was a span of 13 bases. CDR3 loop: CATSRAGVRDNYGYTF. The CDR3 bases are TGTGCCACCAGCAGAGCGGGGGTGAGGGATAACTATGGCTACACCTTC.

This clonotype was recorded at least ten times. The rearrangement joins TRBV4-3 to TRBJ2-3; 7 nucleotides match TRBD2. CDR3 length: 16 amino acids. Trimming at V came to 2 bases and at J to 0 bases, leaving 5 bases not matched to a gene. Germline V CDR1 and CDR2: LGHNA, YSLEER. CDR3 nucleotide sequence: TGCGCCAGCAGCCAACAAAGCGGGGCGAGCACAGATACGCAGTATTTT. Encoded protein: CASSQQSGASTDTQYF.

This clonotype was observed a single time. V and J are TRBV2 and TRBJ1-2, with TRBD1 as a possible D gene (5 bases). Trimming removed 6 bases at V and 6 bases at J, with 17 bases between. This CDR3 spans 14 amino acids. Germline-derived CDR1 and CDR2 are SNHLY and FYNNEI. This CDR3 is CASSASGPFNGYTF. DNA of the CDR3: TGTGCCAGCAGCGCCTCGGGACCCTTCAATGGCTACACCTTC.

The chain joins TRBV2 to TRBJ2-3, with TRBD2 matching 9 bases. The CDR3 extends over 14 amino acids. CDR1 and CDR2 from the germline V gene are SNHLY and FYNNEI. J was trimmed by 6 bases and V by 8 bases; bases with no gene match: 9. CDR3 protein: CASGWTSVKDTQYF. For the CDR3, the DNA is TGTGCCAGCGGGTGGACTAGCGTTAAGGATACGCAGTATTTT.

This chain joins TRBV25-1 and TRBJ2-7; 12 positions match TRBD2. CDR1 is MGHDK, CDR2 SYGVNS, per germline. The CDR3 loop spans 16 amino acids. Trimming at V came to 0 bases and at J to 3 bases, leaving 3 bases not matched to a gene. The CDR3 DNA sequence: TGTGCCAGCAGTGAATACACGACTAGCGGGGGCTACGAGCAGTACTTC. This sequence encodes CASSEYTTSGGYEQYF.

The sample holds a few counts of this clonotype. The chain carries TRBV2 and TRBJ2-5, with a possible D match to TRBD2 (6 bases). Germline CDR1 and CDR2: SNHLY and FYNNEI. V dropped 6 bases and J dropped 7 bases, with 9 bases sitting between them. This CDR3 is built from 11 residues. The CDR3 sequence: CASRGRGTQYF. In DNA, the CDR3 is TGTGCCAGCAGGGGGCGGGGGACCCAGTACTTC.

This clonotype was counted many times. The genes are TRBV19 and TRBJ1-1, with TRBD1 identical over 7 bases. This CDR3 region has 14 residues. The germline V gene encodes CDR1 LNHDA and CDR2 SQIVND (reference sequence). V gave up 6 bases and J gave up 4 bases; unmatched junction bases: 8. CDR3 protein: CASRQGDTTTEAFF. DNA of the CDR3: TGTGCCAGTAGGCAGGGGGATACGACCACTGAAGCTTTCTTT.

The count of this clonotype is one. The chain couples TRBV10-2 to TRBJ2-5, with 10 nucleotides matching TRBD1. From germline, CDR1 is WSHSY and CDR2 SAAADI. With V trimmed by 8 bases and J by 1 base, 1 base remained unmatched. This CDR3 contains 13 residues. Here the CDR3 reads CASGTGVQETQYF. CDR3 DNA: TGCGCCAGCGGGACAGGGGTCCAAGAGACCCAGTACTTC.

This clonotype showed up just a few times. The chain uses TRBV5-1 and TRBJ2-7; tentatively, D is TRBD1 (6 bases). Trimming shortened V by 4 bases and J by 2 bases, and 16 bases separated the two germline ends. This CDR3 is 15 amino acids long. Germline-derived CDR1 and CDR2 are SGHRS and YFSETQ. CDR3 protein: CASSDPGDSAYEQYF. The CDR3 bases are TGCGCCAGCAGCGATCCAGGGGATTCGGCCTACGAGCAGTACTTC. Supplemented by reference TRBV5-1 and TRBJ2-7, the full variable domain reads KAGVTQTPRYLIKTRGQQVTLSCSPISGHRSVSWYQQTPGQGLQFLFEYFSETQRNKGNFPGRFSGRQFSNSRSEMNVSTLELGDSALYLCASSDPGDSAYEQYFGPGTRLTVT.

This rearrangement joins TRBV19 to TRBJ2-1; no reliable D call. CDR1 is LNHDA, CDR2 SQIVND, per germline (reference sequence). The CDR3 has 11 residues. V shed 10 bases and J shed 5 bases, with 9 bases lying between them. DNA for the CDR3: TGTGCCATCCCCCCCCACAATGAGCAGTTCTTC. Encoded protein: CAIPPHNEQFF.